This T cell receptor beta chain originates from a study of cytomegalovirus exposure and HLA in healthy donors. Only a few counts were recorded for this clone. Germline loops: CDR1 MNHNY, CDR2 SVGAGI (reference sequence). This CDR3 is built from 14 residues. The J segment lost 2 bases and the V segment lost 2 bases, leaving 3 bases of the junction unmatched. It was with 60 Vbeta and 13 Jbeta primers that the PCR ran. TCRdb's table, derived via immunoSEQ multiplex PCR, lists solely in-frame clones and lacks some. This table has about 100,000 clones, about 60% appearing once. This clonotype originated in a human donor in good health. The sequenced sample consisted of PBMCs. This sequence joins TRBV6-6 and TRBJ2-7, with 7 bases lining up with TRBD2. The CDR3 here is CASSYRAGTYEQYF. The DNA of the CDR3 is TGTGCCAGCAGTTACAGAGCGGGAACCTACGAGCAGTACTTC.